This T cell receptor beta chain is drawn from a study of OX40 agonist ivuxolimab in advanced cancers. In germline, CDR1 is SGHTA, CDR2 FQGTGA. This CDR3 is built from 13 residues. V was pared by 4 bases and J by 6 bases, with 10 bases between. The method was immunoSEQ multiplex PCR; TCRdb's version includes in-frame clones alone and lacks a portion of them. The sample contains tens of thousands of clones, roughly nine tenths of which appear only once. The receptor was derived from an adult with an advanced solid tumor such as melanoma, head and neck, liver or kidney cancer. Sequenced material: CD4+ or CD8+ T cells sorted from blood, taken in a trial of the OX40 agonist ivuxolimab. The chain is built from TRBV7-3 and TRBJ2-1; possible D gene TRBD2, 6 bases. The CDR3 spells CASSSHGSNEQFF. The DNA of the CDR3 is TGTGCCAGCAGCTCCCACGGGAGCAATGAGCAGTTCTTC.